This TCR beta chain derives from a study of cytomegalovirus exposure and HLA in healthy donors. Study conclusions and caveats: With high specificity and sensitivity, the classifier reportedly diagnosed cytomegalovirus status. Prior analysis indicated that the majority of TCR beta V segments exhibited productivity approximately 87% or approximately 30% of the time.

The CDR3 runs 12 residues. Germline CDR1 MNHNY, CDR2 SVGAGI (reference sequence). Trimming shortened V by 2 bases and J by 8 bases, and 7 bases separated the two germline ends. As for this clone: The antigen remains undetermined.

The PCR made use of 60 Vbeta and 13 Jbeta primers. Clones were sequenced by immunoSEQ multiplex PCR, and TCRdb holds only the in-frame ones, with some missing. The sample has over 50,000 clones, 60% to 80% seen once. The TCR comes from a man in his forties or fifties in good health and CMV-seropositive. J is TRBJ2-1 and V is TRBV6-6; D may be TRBD2 (5 bases). The sample was PBMCs. Here the CDR3 reads CASSYTGDEQFF. The CDR3 region has the DNA TGTGCCAGCAGTTACACCGGGGATGAGCAGTTCTTC.